A single count supports the clone carrying this T cell receptor beta chain. Seattle-derived patients entered the study during active infection and were followed longitudinally. These data come from a study of blood T cell repertoires in COVID-19. Study in general: Sources were T cells, B-cell-depleted T cells, or PBMCs; the material itself was cDNA or gDNA.

The ends were cut back, 7 bases at V and 4 bases at J, with 10 bases in the middle. Per the germline V gene, CDR1 is LNHDA and CDR2 is SQIVND (reference sequence). The CDR3 consists of 13 residues. Sequencing used immunoSEQ multiplex PCR; TCRdb keeps in-frame clones, though not all of them. Of about 350,000 clones listed, around 87% were seen once; the top ten hold just under 6.5%. The sequence was obtained from a woman between 45 and 60 years old with COVID-19, enrolled during active disease. Sequencing was performed on peripheral blood. The chain carries TRBV19 and TRBJ2-2, with a possible D match to TRBD1 (5 bases). CDR3 DNA: TGTGCCAGTACCTCCCAGGGCACCGGGGAGCTGTTTTTT. It encodes CASTSQGTGELFF.